The 21 T cell receptor beta chains below come from one sample, sequenced in a study of blood T cell repertoires in COVID-19. Some clones are missing from TCRdb's copy, which holds only in-frame ones; the method was immunoSEQ multiplex PCR. The repertoire holds a few hundred thousand clones, with about nine tenths as singletons. Sample: peripheral blood. The receptors stem from a woman aged 30 to 39 with COVID-19, enrolled during active disease.

The V call is TRBV19, the J call TRBJ1-4, with D tentatively TRBD1 (6 bases). Trimming took off 8 bases at V and 8 bases at J, with 12 bases between the two ends. Germline values: CDR1 LNHDA, CDR2 SQIVND (reference sequence). This CDR3 comprises 12 residues. The CDR3 region is CASSGDGEKLFF. CDR3 nucleotides: TGTGCCAGTTCAGGGGATGGGGAAAAACTGTTTTTT.

The CDR3 loop is CASSLDRGYETQYF. The CDR3 coding sequence is TGCGCCAGCAGCTTGGACAGGGGATACGAGACCCAGTACTTC. The rearrangement uses TRBV5-1 and TRBJ2-5; 7 positions agree with TRBD1. The CDR3 spans 14 residues. Looked up from germline, CDR1 is SGHRS and CDR2 is YFSETQ. Trimming at V came to 0 bases and at J to 5 bases, leaving 4 bases not matched to a gene.

J is TRBJ1-1 and V is TRBV6-5; 7 bases match TRBD1. This CDR3 is built from 15 residues. With V trimmed by 6 bases and J by 4 bases, 11 bases remained unmatched. Per the germline V gene, CDR1 is MNHEY and CDR2 is SVGAGI. CDR3 bases: TGTGCCAGCAGCACGGGACAGACTTTCGGCACTGAAGCTTTCTTT. Residues: CASSTGQTFGTEAFF.

The V gene is TRBV10-1, the J gene TRBJ2-1; 7 bases map to TRBD1. CDR1 and CDR2 from the germline V gene are WNHNN and SYGVQD (reference sequence). V lost 5 bases, J lost 6 bases, and 1 base stayed unmatched. The CDR3 sequence is 12 residues long. CDR3 in amino acids: CASSTGANEQFF. CDR3 nucleotide sequence: TGCGCCAGCAGTACAGGGGCCAATGAGCAGTTCTTC.

This rearrangement joins TRBV19 to TRBJ1-5; TRBD1 agrees at 7 bases. CDR1 is LNHDA and CDR2 is SQIVND in the germline V gene (reference sequence). The CDR3 consists of 15 residues. The V segment lost 6 bases and the J segment 7 bases; nucleotides outside the gene matches: 12. The CDR3 sequence: CASSISQGGRQPQHF. The CDR3 DNA follows: TGTGCCAGTAGCATAAGCCAGGGGGGCCGGCAGCCCCAGCATTTT.

The V and J genes are TRBV2 and TRBJ1-4; TRBD1 aligns across 9 bases. The J segment lost 8 bases and the V segment lost 0 bases, leaving 7 bases of the junction unmatched. In germline, CDR1 is SNHLY, CDR2 FYNNEI. The CDR3 has 16 residues. This chain's CDR3 is CASSEAGQGLSEKLFF. For the CDR3, the DNA is TGTGCCAGCAGTGAAGCGGGACAGGGTCTGTCGGAAAAACTGTTTTTT. Full variable domain (missing parts from reference TRBV2 and TRBJ1-4): EPEVTQTPSHQVTQMGQEVILRCVPISNHLYFYWYRQILGQKVEFLVSFYNNEISEKSEIFDDQFSVERPDGSNFTLKIRSTKLEDSAMYFCASSEAGQGLSEKLFFGSGTQLSVL.

V gene TRBV7-6 combines with J gene TRBJ2-1, with 9 bases that match TRBD2. This CDR3 has 16 residues. The germline gives CDR1 SGHVS, CDR2 FNYEAQ. The V and J ends lost 3 bases and 4 bases, in that order; junction bases with no gene match: 7. The CDR3, as DNA: TGTGCCAGCAGCTTCCGCCTAGCGGGGACGTACAATGAGCAGTTCTTC. This sequence encodes CASSFRLAGTYNEQFF.

The chain recombines TRBV7-2 with TRBJ1-1; D is unresolved. The CDR3 has 14 amino acids. Trimming cost V 5 bases and J 1 base, with 11 bases left between them. Germline lookup yields CDR1 SGHTA and CDR2 FQGNSA. CDR3 sequence: CASSASRGNTEAFF. DNA for the CDR3: TGTGCCAGCAGCGCCTCGCGGGGGAACACTGAAGCTTTCTTT.

For the CDR3, the DNA is TGTGCCAGCAGCAAAGTTTTATCGTTGGGACGACAGGGAAGTTTGAGCAATCAGCCCCAGCATTTT. Its protein is CASSKVLSLGRQGSLSNQPQHF. The chain has TRBV21-1 and TRBJ1-5; the table names TRBD1, a call not compared with the DNA. TRBV21-1 is recorded as a pseudogene. The CDR3 is 22 residues long.

This sequence joins TRBV28 and TRBJ1-6, with D possibly TRBD1 on 5 matching bases. CDR1 and CDR2 (germline): MDHEN, SYDVKM. The CDR3 has 14 amino acids. V lost 10 bases and J lost 9, with 19 bases in between. Here the CDR3 DNA reads TGTGCCACCATCTCGGGGGATAGGGGTTCACCCCTCCACTTT. Translating it yields CATISGDRGSPLHF.

The chain links TRBV4-3 to TRBJ1-2; weak D call: TRBD1 (5 bases). The CDR3 is 15 amino acids. Deletions cut 0 bases from V and 8 bases from J, with 16 bases between. Germline CDR1 reads LGHNA; CDR2 reads YSLEER. The CDR3 bases are TGCGCCAGCAGCCAAGATCGGGGAGGACGGGGCGGCTACACCTTC. Protein sequence: CASSQDRGGRGGYTF.

This clone showed up just once. The chain combines TRBV11-3 with TRBJ1-1; D is unresolved. The V end lost 8 bases, the J end lost 1 base, and 14 bases lay between the germline ends. The V gene's germline CDR1 is SGHNT and CDR2 YENEEA. The CDR3 runs 14 residues. Written as DNA, the CDR3 is TGTGCCAGCCGCTACCGGTCGGGGAACACTGAAGCTTTCTTT. Translation: CASRYRSGNTEAFF.

The chain couples TRBV7-2 to TRBJ1-2; no clear D. Germline V gene data show CDR1 as SGHTA and CDR2 as FQGNSA. V lost 0 bases to trimming and J lost 3 bases, with 11 bases between them. CDR3 length equals 15 residues. This CDR3 is CASSLALSQDYGYTF. In DNA form, the CDR3 reads TGTGCCAGCAGCTTAGCGCTGAGCCAGGACTATGGCTACACCTTC.

The gene calls are TRBV9 and TRBJ2-3; D gene uncertain. Trimming shortened V by 0 bases and J by 4 bases, and 9 bases separated the two germline ends. Germline loops: CDR1 SGDLS, CDR2 YYNGEE. CDR3 length equals 14 residues. CDR3 protein: CASSVVSASDTQYF. The CDR3 DNA sequence: TGTGCCAGCAGCGTAGTAAGCGCGTCAGATACGCAGTATTTT.

This clone was counted once. This chain's CDR3 is CASSSRGLSGNQPQHF. CDR3 DNA sequence: TGTGCCAGTAGTAGCAGGGGGTTGTCTGGCAATCAGCCCCAGCATTTT. The rearrangement uses TRBV19 and TRBJ1-5; 7 bases are a match to TRBD1. V trimming: 4 bases; J trimming: 2 bases; junction bases outside the gene matches: 8. The CDR3 loop spans 16 amino acids. Looked up from germline, CDR1 is LNHDA and CDR2 is SQIVND (reference sequence).

The V gene is TRBV20-1, the J gene TRBJ1-2, with a weak D call TRBD1 (6 bases). Germline CDR1 is DFQATT and CDR2 is SNEGSKA (reference sequence). Trimming shortened V by 3 bases and J by 6 bases, and 14 bases separated the two germline ends. The CDR3 sequence is 13 residues long. Here the CDR3 DNA reads TGCAGTGCTAGTACTACTGACAGGCATGGCTACACCTTC. Encoded protein: CSASTTDRHGYTF.

The CDR3 nucleotides read TGTGCCAGCAGCCTCGGGGGGGGCCCCGCCTACGAGCAGTACTTC. This encodes CASSLGGGPAYEQYF. The V gene is TRBV7-2, the J gene TRBJ2-7, with 8 bases that match TRBD2. The CDR3 consists of 15 residues. With V trimmed by 5 bases and J by 2 bases, 8 bases remained unmatched. Germline V gene lookup returns CDR1 SGHTA and CDR2 FQGNSA.

The chain combines TRBV5-1 with TRBJ1-2; 9 bases agree with TRBD1. Germline V gene lookup returns CDR1 SGHRS and CDR2 YFSETQ. J was trimmed by 13 bases and V by 3 bases; bases with no gene match: 10. CDR3 length equals 13 residues. The CDR3 protein is CASSWDTGGGSTF. The CDR3 nucleotides are TGCGCCAGCAGCTGGGATACAGGGGGCGGATCCACCTTC. Together with reference TRBV5-1 and TRBJ1-2, the CDR3 gives the full variable domain: KAGVTQTPRYLIKTRGQQVTLSCSPISGHRSVSWYQQTPGQGLQFLFEYFSETQRNKGNFPGRFSGRQFSNSRSEMNVSTLELGDSALYLCASSWDTGGGSTFGSGTRLTVV.

This clone is a singleton in its sample. The V gene is TRBV6-2 or TRBV6-3, the J gene TRBJ2-4; possible D gene TRBD2, 5 bases. CDR3 length: 15 residues. CDR1 is MNHEY, CDR2 SVGEGT, per germline. Between the trimmed V and J ends, which lost 4 bases and 2 bases, there was a span of 12 bases. This chain's CDR3 is CASSSGIGSKNIQYF. CDR3 nucleotide sequence: TGTGCCAGCAGTTCCGGGATTGGGTCCAAAAACATTCAGTACTTC.

The chain has TRBV4-3 and TRBJ2-6; TRBD1 is a possible D gene (7 bases). The germline gives CDR1 LGHNA, CDR2 YSLEER. The ends were cut back, 1 base at V and 0 bases at J, with 13 bases in the middle. The CDR3 totals 18 residues. CDR3 in amino acids: CASSQGGTAFSGANVLTF. The CDR3 DNA follows: TGCGCCAGCAGCCAAGGCGGGACAGCCTTCTCTGGGGCCAACGTCCTGACTTTC.

V and J are TRBV7-2 and TRBJ2-5; 11 bases line up with TRBD2. The CDR3 loop spans 14 amino acids. Germline V gene sequence: CDR1 SGHTA, CDR2 FQGNSA. The trim removed 5 bases at V and 5 bases at J, leaving 4 bases unmatched. The CDR3 bases are TGTGCCAGCAGCACCCGGACTAGCGGGGAGACCCAGTACTTC. It translates to CASSTRTSGETQYF.